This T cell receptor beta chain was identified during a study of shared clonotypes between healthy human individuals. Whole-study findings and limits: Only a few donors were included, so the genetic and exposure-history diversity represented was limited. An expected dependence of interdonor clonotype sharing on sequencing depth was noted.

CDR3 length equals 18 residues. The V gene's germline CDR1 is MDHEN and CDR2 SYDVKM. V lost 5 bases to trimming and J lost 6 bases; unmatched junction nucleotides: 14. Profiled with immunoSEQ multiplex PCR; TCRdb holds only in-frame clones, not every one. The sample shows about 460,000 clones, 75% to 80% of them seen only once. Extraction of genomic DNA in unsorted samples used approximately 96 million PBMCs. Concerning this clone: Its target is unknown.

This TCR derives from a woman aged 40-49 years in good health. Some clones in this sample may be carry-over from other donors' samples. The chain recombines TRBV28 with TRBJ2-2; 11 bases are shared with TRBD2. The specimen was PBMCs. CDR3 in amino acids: CASSRRGLAARSAGELFF. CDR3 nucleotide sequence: TGTGCCAGCAGTCGGAGGGGACTAGCGGCCAGGAGCGCCGGGGAGCTGTTTTTT.